Below are 6 T cell receptor beta chains sequenced from a single sample in a study of blood T cell repertoires in COVID-19. Libraries were prepared by immunoSEQ multiplex PCR; TCRdb keeps only in-frame clonotypes and omits some of them. Of roughly 250,000 clones listed, approximately 84% are singletons. Sequenced input: peripheral blood. The receptors originated from a person aged 70 to 80 with COVID-19, enrolled during active disease.

V usage is TRBV2 and J usage is TRBJ1-6; 7 bases map to TRBD1. The V gene's germline CDR1 is SNHLY and CDR2 FYNNEI. The trim removed 8 bases at V and 10 bases at J, leaving 11 bases unmatched. The CDR3 sequence is 14 residues long. Here the CDR3 reads CASFPTGNSSPLHF. As DNA, the CDR3 is TGTGCCAGCTTCCCGACAGGGAATTCGTCACCCCTCCACTTT.

This rearrangement joins TRBV7-9 to TRBJ2-1; possibly TRBD2 for D (6 bases). Germline V gene lookup returns CDR1 SEHNR and CDR2 FQNEAQ (reference sequence). Trimming cost V 5 bases and J 1 base, with 9 bases left between them. The CDR3 has 14 amino acids. CDR3 in amino acids: CASSRETSYNEQFF. In nucleotides, the CDR3 is TGTGCCAGCAGCCGGGAGACTTCCTACAATGAGCAGTTCTTC.

The rearrangement uses TRBV11-1 and TRBJ2-1; TRBD2 aligns across 12 bases. The CDR3 length is 16 residues. Germline-derived CDR1 and CDR2 are SGHAT and FQDESV (reference sequence). After removal of 5 bases from V and 5 bases from J, the junction contained 7 bases not matched to a gene. The CDR3 loop is CASSQILAGGNNEQFF. In nucleotides, the CDR3 is TGTGCCAGCAGCCAGATTCTAGCGGGGGGGAACAATGAGCAGTTCTTC.

The chain has TRBV11-1 and TRBJ2-1; a possible D gene is TRBD2 (7 bases). Germline loops: CDR1 SGHAT, CDR2 FQDESV (reference sequence). V lost 3 bases and J lost 8, with 17 bases in between. The CDR3 length is 15 residues. The CDR3 reads CASSFYGGGRYEQFF. DNA for the CDR3: TGTGCCAGCAGCTTTTACGGCGGGGGCAGGTATGAGCAGTTCTTC.

The chain carries TRBV29-1 and TRBJ1-1; D gene ambiguous. This CDR3 is 13 amino acids long. Trimming took 5 bases from V and 8 from J, leaving 18 bases between them. Per the germline V gene, CDR1 is SQVTM and CDR2 is ANQGSEA. CDR3 loop: CSVRRVGRREAFF. The DNA for the CDR3 is TGCAGCGTTCGGAGAGTGGGTAGAAGGGAAGCTTTCTTT.

V is TRBV6-5 and J is TRBJ1-1; D not certain. Per the germline V gene, CDR1 is MNHEY and CDR2 is SVGAGI. This CDR3 spans 13 amino acids. V shed 11 bases and J shed 0 bases, with 13 bases lying between them. CDR3 amino acids: CAVTTEMNTEAFF. The DNA of the CDR3 is TGTGCCGTGACTACAGAGATGAACACTGAAGCTTTCTTT.